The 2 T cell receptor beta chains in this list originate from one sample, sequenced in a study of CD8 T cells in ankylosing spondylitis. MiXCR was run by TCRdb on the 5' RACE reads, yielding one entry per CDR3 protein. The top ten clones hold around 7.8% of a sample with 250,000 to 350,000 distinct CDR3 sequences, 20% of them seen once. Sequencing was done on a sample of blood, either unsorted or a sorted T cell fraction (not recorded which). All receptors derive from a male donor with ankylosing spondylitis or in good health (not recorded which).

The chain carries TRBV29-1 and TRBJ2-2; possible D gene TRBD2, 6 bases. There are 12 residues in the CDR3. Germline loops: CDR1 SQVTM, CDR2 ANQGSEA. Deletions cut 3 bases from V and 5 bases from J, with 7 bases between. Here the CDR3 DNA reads TGCAGCGTTGACGCGGGAACCGGGGAGCTGTTTTTT. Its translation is CSVDAGTGELFF.

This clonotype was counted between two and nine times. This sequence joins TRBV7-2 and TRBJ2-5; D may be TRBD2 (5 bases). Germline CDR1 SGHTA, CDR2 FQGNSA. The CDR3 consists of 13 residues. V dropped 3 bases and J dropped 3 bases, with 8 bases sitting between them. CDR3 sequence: CASSLDFKETQYF. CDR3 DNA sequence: TGTGCCAGCAGCTTGGACTTTAAAGAGACCCAGTACTTC.